What follows are 18 T cell receptor beta chains derived from one specimen sequenced in a study of T cells in localized non-small cell lung cancer. Method: immunoSEQ multiplex PCR; TCRdb's copy keeps in-frame clones and lacks some. The table includes tens of thousands of clones, 84% detected once. The sample consisted of peripheral blood, taken before any cancer treatment. The receptors were sampled from a female donor of 60 years or more with stage I lung adenocarcinoma.

The chain recombines TRBV9 with TRBJ2-1, with D perhaps matching TRBD2 (6 bases). Trimming took off 3 bases at V and 6 bases at J, with 19 bases between the two ends. Germline CDR1 and CDR2: SGDLS and YYNGEE. The CDR3 loop spans 16 amino acids. CDR3 nucleotide sequence: TGTGCCAGCAGCGCGAACCGGGACCCCGGGGGCAATGAGCAGTTCTTC. It is translated as CASSANRDPGGNEQFF. Variable domain in full (rest from reference TRBV9 and TRBJ2-1): DSGVTQTPKHLITATGQRVTLRCSPRSGDLSVYWYQQSLDQGLQFLIQYYNGEERAKGNILERFSAQQFPDLHSELNLSSLELGDSALYFCASSANRDPGGNEQFFGPGTRLTVL.

J is TRBJ1-2 and V is TRBV5-1; D gene unclear. Per germline, CDR1 SGHRS and CDR2 YFSETQ. Trimming removed 4 bases from V and 6 bases from J, with 13 bases in between. This CDR3 region has 13 residues. The CDR3 sequence: CASSPRESDGYTF. CDR3 DNA: TGCGCCAGCAGCCCGAGAGAATCTGATGGCTACACCTTC.

This sequence joins TRBV4-1 and TRBJ1-1; no firm D call. CDR3 length: 14 residues. Trimming pared 3 bases from V and 1 base from J, leaving 9 bases between. Germline-derived CDR1 and CDR2 are MGHRA and YSYEKL. CDR3 coding DNA: TGCGCCAGCAGCCATGCCACGTGGAACACTGAAGCTTTCTTT. Residues: CASSHATWNTEAFF.

The chain links TRBV28 to TRBJ1-6; D uncertain. This CDR3 spans 14 amino acids. Germline assignment: CDR1 MDHEN and CDR2 SYDVKM. Trimming removed 7 bases from V and 9 bases from J, with 16 bases in between. The CDR3 protein is CASIPDGVASPLHF. Here the CDR3 DNA reads TGTGCCAGCATCCCTGACGGGGTTGCTTCACCCCTCCACTTT.

The chain uses TRBV6-5 and TRBJ1-5; perhaps TRBD1 as D (6 bases). Looked up from germline, CDR1 is MNHEY and CDR2 is SVGAGI. Trimming stripped 5 bases from V and 2 bases from J, with 13 bases between. CDR3 length equals 15 residues. The CDR3 loop is CASSRGGSGNQPQHF. The CDR3, as DNA: TGTGCCAGCAGTCGAGGGGGGTCGGGCAATCAGCCCCAGCATTTT.

This chain links TRBV7-9 with TRBJ2-5; maybe TRBD2 (6 bases). Germline V gene lookup returns CDR1 SEHNR and CDR2 FQNEAQ (reference sequence). V shed 0 bases and J shed 4 bases, with 6 bases lying between them. CDR3 length: 13 residues. The CDR3 nucleotides read TGTGCCAGCAGCTTAGCGGGGGGAGAGACCCAGTACTTC. Its translation: CASSLAGGETQYF.

This sequence joins TRBV5-1 and TRBJ2-2; D unclear. The CDR3 loop spans 16 amino acids. The V gene lost 4 bases and the J gene lost 3 bases, with 16 bases spanning the gap. Germline V gene data show CDR1 as SGHRS and CDR2 as YFSETQ. The DNA for the CDR3 is TGCGCCAGCAGCGCTCCCTTCGCGCGTGACACCGGGGAGCTGTTTTTT. It codes for CASSAPFARDTGELFF.

The rearrangement uses TRBV18 and TRBJ1-1; 9 bases match TRBD1. Germline loops: CDR1 KGHSH, CDR2 LQKENI. This CDR3 region has 15 residues. V shed 2 bases, J shed 5 bases, and the junction held 6 bases outside the gene matches. CDR3 DNA: TGTGCCAGCTCACCAGGTGGAGACAGGGGGACTGAAGCTTTCTTT. Translating gives CASSPGGDRGTEAFF.

The chain joins TRBV5-1 to TRBJ2-1, with 10 bases fitting TRBD1. CDR1 and CDR2 (germline): SGHRS, YFSETQ. This CDR3 comprises 17 residues. Trimming cost V 4 bases and J 2 bases; bases outside gene matches: 9. The CDR3, as DNA: TGCGCCAGCAGCCCGAGGCTGGGACAGGGGACCTACAATGAGCAGTTCTTC. Its protein product is CASSPRLGQGTYNEQFF. Supplemented by reference TRBV5-1 and TRBJ2-1, the full variable domain reads KAGVTQTPRYLIKTRGQQVTLSCSPISGHRSVSWYQQTPGQGLQFLFEYFSETQRNKGNFPGRFSGRQFSNSRSEMNVSTLELGDSALYLCASSPRLGQGTYNEQFFGPGTRLTVL.

The genes are TRBV11-2 and TRBJ2-7; D may match TRBD1 or TRBD2 (5 bases each). Trimming stripped 7 bases from V and 2 bases from J, with 21 bases between. Germline V gene lookup returns CDR1 SGHAT and CDR2 FQNNGV. The CDR3 contains 16 residues. CDR3 DNA: TGTGCCAGCACTAAAAACCCCGGGGACGGGACCTACGAGCAGTACTTC. Its protein product is CASTKNPGDGTYEQYF.

For the CDR3, the DNA is TGTGCCAGCAGTCTCAAGGGAAATCAGCCCCAGCATTTT. It is translated as CASSLKGNQPQHF. V gene TRBV6-5 combines with J gene TRBJ1-5, with D uncertain. Germline values: CDR1 MNHEY, CDR2 SVGAGI. Deletions cut 5 bases from V and 4 bases from J, with 9 bases between. CDR3 length equals 13 residues.

The chain links TRBV19 to TRBJ1-3, with D unclear. Trimming removed 3 bases from V and 4 bases from J, with 10 bases in between. Germline lookup yields CDR1 LNHDA and CDR2 SQIVND (reference sequence). The CDR3 runs to 14 residues. The DNA for the CDR3 is TGTGCCAGTAGTATTCGGAGAGGGGGAAACACCATATATTTT. This translates into CASSIRRGGNTIYF.

The V gene is TRBV6-1, the J gene TRBJ1-2; the D is unclear. Germline assignment: CDR1 MNHNS and CDR2 SASEGT. The CDR3 contains 13 residues. V was cut by 10 bases and J by 6 bases, with 18 bases left in between. The CDR3: CATVSLPAHGYTF. The CDR3, as DNA: TGTGCCACGGTGTCCCTACCGGCCCATGGCTACACCTTC.

This chain joins TRBV7-9 and TRBJ1-1, with 9 bases identical to TRBD1. The CDR3 runs 12 residues. Per the germline V gene, CDR1 is SEHNR and CDR2 is FQNEAQ (reference sequence). Trimming took 5 bases from V and 9 from J; bases not matched to a gene: 4. This chain's CDR3 is CASSLGTGQAFF. The CDR3 DNA is TGTGCCAGCAGCCTAGGGACAGGGCAAGCTTTCTTT.

The J gene is TRBJ1-4, the V gene TRBV28; D unresolved. Trimming removed 5 bases at V and 7 bases at J, with 17 bases between. The CDR3 has 15 amino acids. CDR1 and CDR2 from the germline V gene are MDHEN and SYDVKM. The CDR3 DNA reads as TGTGCCAGCAGTATTGGACTCTTTCCAACTGAAAAACTGTTTTTT. Its translation is CASSIGLFPTEKLFF.

The rearrangement links TRBV4-1 to TRBJ2-7; 8 bases are shared with TRBD2. J was trimmed by 5 bases and V by 3 bases; bases with no gene match: 15. Germline assignment: CDR1 MGHRA and CDR2 YSYEKL. CDR3 length: 17 amino acids. CDR3 DNA: TGCGCCAGCAGCCACTTCGGACTAGCCCCAGTGTTGGACGAGCAGTACTTC. It specifies CASSHFGLAPVLDEQYF.

CDR3: CASSYSPAMETQYF. The CDR3 region has the DNA TGTGCCAGCAGTTACAGCCCCGCCATGGAGACCCAGTACTTC. The chain is built from TRBV6-5 and TRBJ2-5; D not resolved. V was pared by 2 bases and J by 5 bases, with 12 bases between. CDR1 MNHEY and CDR2 SVGAGI come from the germline V gene. This CDR3 has 14 residues.

The chain joins TRBV6-5 to TRBJ2-5; 9 bases fit TRBD1. The junction had 0 bases not matched to a gene; V was cut back by 6 bases and J by 1 base. The CDR3 is 13 residues long. From germline, CDR1 is MNHEY and CDR2 SVGAGI. The CDR3: CASRTGGQETQYF. The CDR3 DNA reads as TGTGCCAGCAGGACAGGGGGCCAAGAGACCCAGTACTTC.